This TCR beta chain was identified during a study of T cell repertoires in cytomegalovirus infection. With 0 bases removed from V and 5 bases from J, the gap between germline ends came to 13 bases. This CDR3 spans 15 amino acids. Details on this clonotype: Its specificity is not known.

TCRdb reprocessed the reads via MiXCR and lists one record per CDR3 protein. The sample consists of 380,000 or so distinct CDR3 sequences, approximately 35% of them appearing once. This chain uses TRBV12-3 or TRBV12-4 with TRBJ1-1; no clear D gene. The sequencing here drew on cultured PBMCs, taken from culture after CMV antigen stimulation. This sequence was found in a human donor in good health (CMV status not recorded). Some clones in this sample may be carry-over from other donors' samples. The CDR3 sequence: CASSLAPGQLTEAFF. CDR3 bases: TGTGCCAGCAGTTTAGCCCCCGGGCAGTTGACTGAAGCTTTCTTT.